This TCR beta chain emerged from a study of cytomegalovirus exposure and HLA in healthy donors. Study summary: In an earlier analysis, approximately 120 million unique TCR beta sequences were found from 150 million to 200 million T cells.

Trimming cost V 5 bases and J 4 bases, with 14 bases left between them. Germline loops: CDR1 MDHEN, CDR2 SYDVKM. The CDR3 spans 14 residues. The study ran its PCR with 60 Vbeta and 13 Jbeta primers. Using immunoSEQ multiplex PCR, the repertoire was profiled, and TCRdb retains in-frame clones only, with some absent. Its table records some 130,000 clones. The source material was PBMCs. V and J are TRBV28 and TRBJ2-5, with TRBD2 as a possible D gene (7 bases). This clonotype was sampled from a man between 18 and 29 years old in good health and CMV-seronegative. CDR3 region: CASSLGGARETQYF. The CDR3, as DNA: TGTGCCAGCAGTCTAGGGGGGGCCAGAGAGACCCAGTACTTC.